Included here is one T cell receptor (beta chain) sequence, with context. The authors extracted RNA and reverse transcribed it into cDNA as the sequencing template. Profiled with immunoSEQ multiplex PCR; TCRdb holds only in-frame clones, not every one. This sample carries under 200,000 clones, 55% to 75% of them seen once, and the ten largest clones take approximately 0.91%. The data were obtained in a study of CD8+ T cells in alopecia areata. Treatment here: oral pan-JAK inhibitor, 5-10 mg twice daily. V lost 0 bases and J 8 bases, leaving 14 bases between the germline ends. The CDR3 sequence is 14 residues long. The germline CDR1 and CDR2 sequences are SGHRS and YFSETQ.

This receptor was identified in a human donor with alopecia areata. The chain links TRBV5-1 to TRBJ1-2; D call uncertain. Material: CD4+ T cells sorted from blood, obtained at week 4, from a patient treated with tofacitinib. CDR3 nucleotides: TGCGCCAGCAGCTTGGACCCGGGCAGGTACGGCTACACCTTC. Translation gives CASSLDPGRYGYTF. Looking up the rest from reference TRBV5-1 and TRBJ1-2 gives the full variable domain: KAGVTQTPRYLIKTRGQQVTLSCSPISGHRSVSWYQQTPGQGLQFLFEYFSETQRNKGNFPGRFSGRQFSNSRSEMNVSTLELGDSALYLCASSLDPGRYGYTFGSGTRLTVV.